This TCR beta chain was identified during a study of shared clonotypes between healthy human individuals. The naive CD8 subset, CD45RO-negative cells positively selected for CCR7, excluded terminally differentiated effector memory CD45RA+ cells. Details on this clone: The antigen is not known.

The CDR3 has 18 amino acids. Germline CDR1 is SGHDT and CDR2 is YYEEEE. V dropped 4 bases and J dropped 5; count of bases not matched to a gene: 16. Whole-study findings and limits: Around 5% was the fraction of naive CD4 clonotypes found shared across several donors. Sampling used blood alone; tissue repertoires probably differ.

Investigators spread the genomic DNA of each subset evenly over several immunoSEQ plates. Authors' data handling: Filtering differed for immunoSEQ, which gave only junction sequences without quality scores. Sequencing was performed with immunoSEQ multiplex PCR; in TCRdb, only in-frame clones are kept and a portion is missing. V and J calls and clone size come straight from that table; D and trimming were deduced from the DNA. Of hundreds of thousands of clones detected, around 95% appear once; the ten largest clones hold 0.11%. Sequenced: naive CD8+ T cells sorted from blood. The chain couples TRBV5-6 to TRBJ1-4, with 8 bases lining up with TRBD1. The sequence derives from a woman aged 25-40 years in good health. CDR3 nucleotides: TGTGCCAGCAGCCAGTATCATTCCTCGACAGGGGACAATGAAAAACTGTTTTTT. Its translation: CASSQYHSSTGDNEKLFF. Full variable domain (missing parts from reference TRBV5-6 and TRBJ1-4): DAGVTQSPTHLIKTRGQQVTLRCSPKSGHDTVSWYQQALGQGPQFIFQYYEEEERQRGNFPDRFSGHQFPNYSSELNVNALLLGDSALYLCASSQYHSSTGDNEKLFFGSGTQLSVL.